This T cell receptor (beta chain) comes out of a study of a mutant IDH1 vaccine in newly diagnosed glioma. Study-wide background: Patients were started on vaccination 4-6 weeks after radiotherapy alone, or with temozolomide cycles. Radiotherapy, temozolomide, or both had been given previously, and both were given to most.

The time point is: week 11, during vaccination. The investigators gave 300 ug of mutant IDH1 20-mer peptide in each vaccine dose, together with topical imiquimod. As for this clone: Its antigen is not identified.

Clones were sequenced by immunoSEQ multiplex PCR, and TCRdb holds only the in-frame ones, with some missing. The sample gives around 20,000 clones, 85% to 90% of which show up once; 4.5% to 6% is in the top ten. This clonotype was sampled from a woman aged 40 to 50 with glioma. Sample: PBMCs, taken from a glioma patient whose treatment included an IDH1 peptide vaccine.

The CDR3 bases are TGCAGCGTTGCAGGGGTTTCTAGCGGGAGGGGGTACGAGCAGTACTTC. It encodes CSVAGVSSGRGYEQYF. The chain links TRBV29-1 to TRBJ2-7; 12 bases are a match to TRBD2. The germline CDR1 and CDR2 sequences are SQVTM and ANQGSEA. The length of the CDR3 is 16 residues. J lost 4 bases, V lost 4 bases, and 11 bases had no gene match.